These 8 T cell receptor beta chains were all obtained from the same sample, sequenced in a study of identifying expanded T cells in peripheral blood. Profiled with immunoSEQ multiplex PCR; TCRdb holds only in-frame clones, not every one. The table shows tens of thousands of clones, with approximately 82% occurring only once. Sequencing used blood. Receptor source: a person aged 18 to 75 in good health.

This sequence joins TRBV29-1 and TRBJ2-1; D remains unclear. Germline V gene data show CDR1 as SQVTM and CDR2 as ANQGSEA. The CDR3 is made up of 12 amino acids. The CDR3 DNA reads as TGCAGTGCAGCCGAGGCTTCGAATGAGCAGTTCTTC. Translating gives CSAAEASNEQFF.

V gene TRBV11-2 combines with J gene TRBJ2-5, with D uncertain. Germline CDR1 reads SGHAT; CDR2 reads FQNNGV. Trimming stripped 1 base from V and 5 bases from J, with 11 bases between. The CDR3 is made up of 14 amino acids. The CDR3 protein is CASSLAPTGETQYF. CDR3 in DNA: TGTGCCAGCAGCTTAGCCCCTACCGGGGAGACCCAGTACTTC.

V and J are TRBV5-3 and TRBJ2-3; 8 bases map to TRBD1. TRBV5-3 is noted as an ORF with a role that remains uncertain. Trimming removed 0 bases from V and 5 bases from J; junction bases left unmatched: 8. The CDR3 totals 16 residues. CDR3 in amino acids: CARSLVQGAGRDTQYF. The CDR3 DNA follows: TGTGCCAGAAGCTTGGTGCAGGGGGCTGGTAGAGATACGCAGTATTTT.

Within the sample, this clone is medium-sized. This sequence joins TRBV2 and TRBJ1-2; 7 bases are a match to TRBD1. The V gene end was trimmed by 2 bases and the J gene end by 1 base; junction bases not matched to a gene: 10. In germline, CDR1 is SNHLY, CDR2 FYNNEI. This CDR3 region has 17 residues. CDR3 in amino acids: CASSEWRDRVFNYGYTF. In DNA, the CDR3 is TGTGCCAGCAGTGAATGGCGGGACAGAGTTTTTAACTATGGCTACACCTTC.

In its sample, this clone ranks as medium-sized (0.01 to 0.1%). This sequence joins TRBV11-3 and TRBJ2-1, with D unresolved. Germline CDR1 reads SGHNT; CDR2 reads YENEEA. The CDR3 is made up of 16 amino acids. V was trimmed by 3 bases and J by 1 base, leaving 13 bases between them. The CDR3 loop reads CASSFPPLGSYNEQFF. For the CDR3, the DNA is TGTGCCAGCAGCTTTCCTCCCCTGGGGTCCTACAATGAGCAGTTCTTC.

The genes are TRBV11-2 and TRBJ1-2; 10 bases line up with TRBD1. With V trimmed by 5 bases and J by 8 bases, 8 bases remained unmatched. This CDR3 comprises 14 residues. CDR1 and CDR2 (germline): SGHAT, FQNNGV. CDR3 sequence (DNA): TGTGCCAGCAGCCGCAGACAGGGGGCTGGGGGCTACACCTTC. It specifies CASSRRQGAGGYTF.

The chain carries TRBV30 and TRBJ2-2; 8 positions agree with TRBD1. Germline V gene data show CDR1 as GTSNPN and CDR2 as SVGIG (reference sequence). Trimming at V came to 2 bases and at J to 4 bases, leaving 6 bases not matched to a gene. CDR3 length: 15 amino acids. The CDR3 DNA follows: TGTGCCTGGAGTCTCTCGGACAGGGTCACCGGGGAGCTGTTTTTT. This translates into CAWSLSDRVTGELFF.

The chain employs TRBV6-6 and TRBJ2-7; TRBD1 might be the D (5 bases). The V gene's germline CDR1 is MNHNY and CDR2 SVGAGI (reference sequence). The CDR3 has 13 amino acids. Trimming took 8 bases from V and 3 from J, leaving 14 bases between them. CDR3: CASRPTEIYEQYF. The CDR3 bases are TGTGCCAGCCGACCGACAGAAATCTACGAGCAGTACTTC.